A selection of T cell receptor beta chains follows, all from one sample in a study of vaccination and CD4 T cells after COVID-19. Their recognized antigens are unknown. MiXCR, applied by TCRdb to the PCR reads, yields one record per CDR3 protein. This sample carries just under 10,000 distinct CDR3 sequences, under 40% of them seen once, and the ten largest clones take approximately 8%. Sequencing was done on a sample of CD4+ T cells from blood, cultured in vitro. The receptors originated from a human donor in good health. Both conserved end residues are part of each CDR3. The D gene is left open where the match is weak. The size field is filled for only some rows; it gives once, few, many or a size class.

J | V | D | size | DNA | CDR3
TRBJ1-6 | TRBV6-1 | NA | NA | TGTGCCAGCAGTGAAGCGCAAGTCGCCAATTCACCCCTCCACTTT | CASSEAQVANSPLHF
TRBJ2-7 | TRBV24-1 | NA | few | TGTGCCACCAGTGATTTGGTTCCCGGGGCGACGGACGAGCAGTACTTC | CATSDLVPGATDEQYF
TRBJ2-5 | TRBV6-2/TRBV6-3 | TRBD1 | NA | TGTGCCAGCAGTTCAGGACAGGGGGCCCCGGAGACCCAGTACTTC | CASSSGQGAPETQYF
TRBJ1-2 | TRBV27 | NA | NA | TGTGCCAGCGGTTTATCCCGGACGGGGTTCTATGGCTACACCTTC | CASGLSRTGFYGYTF
TRBJ2-2 | TRBV24-1 | NA | NA | TGTGCCACCAGTGATAATCTCGGGGAGCTGTTTTTT | CATSDNLGELFF
TRBJ2-2 | TRBV7-2 | NA | NA | TGTGCCAGCAGCTTAGCGCATACAACCGGGGAGCTGTTTTTT | CASSLAHTTGELFF
TRBJ2-7 | TRBV6-2/TRBV6-3 | TRBD2 | NA | TGTGCCAGCAGCGCGGGACTAGCGGGATCAATTCTCACCTACGAGCAGTACTTC | CASSAGLAGSILTYEQYF
TRBJ2-2 | TRBV7-6 | TRBD2 | NA | TGTGCCAGCAGCTTAGAGAGTTCTAGCGGGAACACCGGGGAGCTGTTTTTT | CASSLESSSGNTGELFF
TRBJ2-1 | TRBV10-1 | NA | few | TGCGCCAGCAGTGAGTCGGGGTCGTACAATGAGCAGTTCTTC | CASSESGSYNEQFF
TRBJ2-7 | TRBV6-1 | NA | few | TGTGCCAGCAGGCGCTCGGCGACTGACTTAGCCTACGAGCAGTACTTC | CASRRSATDLAYEQYF
TRBJ2-3 | TRBV7-8 | NA | NA | TGTGCCAGCAGCCCCCACTTGGGTCGAGATACGCAGTATTTT | CASSPHLGRDTQYF
TRBJ2-7 | TRBV7-2 | NA | few | TGTGCCAGCAGCTTTATCTCCTACGAGCAGTACTTC | CASSFISYEQYF
TRBJ2-7 | TRBV7-2 | TRBD2 | NA | TGTGCCAGCAGCACCGGACTAGCGGGAGTTCGGACCTACGAGCAGTACTTC | CASSTGLAGVRTYEQYF
TRBJ1-5 | TRBV7-2 | NA | few | TGTGCCAGCAGCCGGACAGTGAGGGGGGTAGATAGCAATCAGCCCCAGCATTTT | CASSRTVRGVDSNQPQHF
TRBJ2-7 | TRBV7-2 | TRBD2 | NA | TGTGCCAGCAGCTTAGAACTAGCGGGTGGAGAGCAGTACTTC | CASSLELAGGEQYF
TRBJ2-5 | TRBV5-4 | NA | few | TGTGCCAGCAGCTTTGGCAGGGCCCACGGTAGCCAGTACTTC | CASSFGRAHGSQYF
TRBJ2-1 | TRBV7-9 | TRBD2 | NA | TGTGCCAGCAGCCGTAGCGGGAGGCCCTACAATGAGCAGTTCTTC | CASSRSGRPYNEQFF
TRBJ2-7 | TRBV5-4 | NA | NA | TGTGCCAGCAGCTTGGTCGGAGGGGGCGAGCAGTACTTC | CASSLVGGGEQYF
TRBJ2-7 | TRBV7-2 | NA | NA | TGTGCCAGCAGCCGGGAAACCTACGAGCAGTACTTC | CASSRETYEQYF
TRBJ2-3 | TRBV4-1 | NA | NA | TGCGCCAGCAGCCAAGCTCCAGAGCGGGATACGCAGTATTTT | CASSQAPERDTQYF
TRBJ1-1 | TRBV6-1 | TRBD1 | NA | TGTGCCAGCAGTGTCAGACAGGGTTTACTGTTAATCACTGAAGCTTTCTTT | CASSVRQGLLLITEAFF
TRBJ2-1 | TRBV7-2 | NA | NA | TGTGCCAGCAGCAGACGGTTGGGGTACAATGAGCAGTTCTTC | CASSRRLGYNEQFF
TRBJ2-2 | TRBV28 | TRBD2 | once | TGTGCCAGCAGTTTGGCGGGAGGAGGCGGGGAGCTGTTTTTT | CASSLAGGGGELFF
TRBJ2-7 | TRBV6-1 | TRBD2 | NA | TGTGCCAGCCCGGCTAGCGGGAGGAACGGGCAGTACTTC | CASPASGRNGQYF
TRBJ1-1 | TRBV20-1 | TRBD1 | NA | TGCAGTGGAAGGACAGGGATCGGCACTGAAGCTTTCTTT | CSGRTGIGTEAFF
TRBJ2-4 | TRBV20-1 | NA | NA | TGCAGTGCTACAGACAACAAAAACATTCAGTACTTC | CSATDNKNIQYF
TRBJ2-7 | TRBV7-8 | NA | NA | TGTGCCAGCAGCTTAGATGGCTTATCCTACGAGCAGTACTTC | CASSLDGLSYEQYF
TRBJ1-5 | TRBV30 | TRBD1 | NA | TGTGCCTGGAGTGGGCAGGGGGACCAGCCCCAGCATTTT | CAWSGQGDQPQHF
TRBJ1-6 | TRBV6-5 | TRBD1 | few | TGTGCCAGCAGTTACGATGGACAGGGGACTTCACCCCTCCACTTT | CASSYDGQGTSPLHF
TRBJ1-2 | TRBV6-1 | NA | NA | TGTGCCAGCAGACATCTTAGAAACTATGGCTACACCTTC | CASRHLRNYGYTF
TRBJ2-3 | TRBV20-1 | NA | NA | TGCAGTGCTAGGGGGACCGTCAGGACGAATACGCAGTATTTT | CSARGTVRTNTQYF
TRBJ2-5 | TRBV20-1 | TRBD1 | NA | TGCAGTGCTAGAGAACACACAGGGGCGCAAGAGACCCAGTACTTC | CSAREHTGAQETQYF
TRBJ2-1 | TRBV7-2 | NA | NA | TGTGCCAGCAGCCCCCCATTAGCGAATGAGCAGTTCTTC | CASSPPLANEQFF
TRBJ1-2 | TRBV27 | NA | few | TGTGCCAGCAGTTTTCAAGGGCTGGGCGGCTACACCTTC | CASSFQGLGGYTF
TRBJ2-6 | TRBV4-2 | NA | once | TGTGCCAGCAGCCAAGATACAGGGAGTGGGGCCAACGTCCTGACTTTC | CASSQDTGSGANVLTF
TRBJ2-3 | TRBV19 | NA | NA | TGTGCCAGTAGAGCGGGCGTGGATACGCAGTATTTT | CASRAGVDTQYF
TRBJ2-5 | TRBV7-8 | TRBD2 | NA | TGTGCCAGCAGCCGCCGACTAGCGGGGGAAGAGACCCAGTACTTC | CASSRRLAGEETQYF
TRBJ2-7 | TRBV19 | NA | NA | TGTGCCAGTAGTCCTCGCGGCAGAGCCTACGAGCAGTACTTC | CASSPRGRAYEQYF
TRBJ2-3 | TRBV4-2 | NA | NA | TGTGCCAGCAGGGCGCAGGCCTCATCCACAGATACGCAGTATTTT | CASRAQASSTDTQYF
TRBJ2-7 | TRBV7-3 | TRBD2 | few | TGTGCCAGCAGCTTAGGACTAGCGGGAGCTTCCGAGCAGTACTTC | CASSLGLAGASEQYF
TRBJ2-6 | TRBV27 | NA | NA | TGTGCCACCACCCGGGATGGCTCTGGGGCCAACGTCCTGACTTTC | CATTRDGSGANVLTF
TRBJ2-7 | TRBV7-3 | NA | NA | TGTGCCAGCAGCTTAACAGGGAGCTCCTACGAGCAGTACTTC | CASSLTGSSYEQYF
TRBJ2-1 | TRBV20-1 | NA | NA | TGCAGTGCTACCTCCCTCGGGACCCGGGGTAGTCCGCAGTTCTTC | CSATSLGTRGSPQFF
TRBJ1-5 | TRBV19 | TRBD1 | few | TGTGCCAGTAGCTCTAACCCTGGACAGGGCGACCAGCCCCAGCATTTT | CASSSNPGQGDQPQHF
TRBJ2-3 | TRBV27 | TRBD2 | NA | TGTGCCAGCAGACCGGGACTAGCGGGAGGAAGGGGTAGCACAGATACGCAGTATTTT | CASRPGLAGGRGSTDTQYF
TRBJ2-1 | TRBV20-1 | TRBD2 | NA | TGCAGTGCTAGAGTTAGCGGGAGTTACAATGAGCAGTTCTTC | CSARVSGSYNEQFF
TRBJ2-1 | TRBV6-1 | NA | few | TGTGCCAGCAGCGGGAGCTCCTACAATGAGCAGTTCTTC | CASSGSSYNEQFF
TRBJ1-1 | TRBV7-9 | NA | NA | TGTGCCAGCAGCCCTAGGTGGGGGGCAGATACTGAAGCTTTCTTT | CASSPRWGADTEAFF
TRBJ2-1 | TRBV24-1 | TRBD2 | NA | TGTGCCACCAGTGATGCACTAGCGATCTCCTACAGTGAGCAGTTCTTC | CATSDALAISYSEQFF
TRBJ2-1 | TRBV7-8 | TRBD2 | NA | TGTGCCAGCAGCCCGGCTGGACTAGCGGGACCTTACAATGAGCAGTTCTTC | CASSPAGLAGPYNEQFF
TRBJ2-5 | TRBV6-2/TRBV6-3 | NA | NA | TGTGCCAGCAGTTACGACTTGGAAGAGACCCAGTACTTC | CASSYDLEETQYF
TRBJ2-1 | TRBV11-3 | NA | few | TGTGCCAGCAGCCCCAACGGGGCCCTAGGGCAGTTCTTC | CASSPNGALGQFF
TRBJ2-1 | TRBV20-1 | TRBD2 | NA | TGCAGTGCTAGAGAACTAGCGGAGTACAATGAGCAGTTCTTC | CSARELAEYNEQFF
TRBJ1-5 | TRBV18 | NA | once | TGTGCCAGCTCAGCTTCAGGGGATCAGCCCCAGCATTTT | CASSASGDQPQHF
TRBJ1-5 | TRBV19 | NA | NA | TGTGCCAGTAACAGAGATTTTTCGAGCAATCAGCCCCAGCATTTT | CASNRDFSSNQPQHF